This T cell receptor (beta chain) originates from a study of T cell responses to AZD1222 COVID-19 vaccine. Turning to this clone: Its antigen is not known.

Using immunoSEQ multiplex PCR, the repertoire was profiled, and TCRdb retains in-frame clones only, with some absent. In the table there are about 180,000 clones, roughly 88% of which are singletons. Deletions cut 2 bases from V and 11 bases from J, with 13 bases between. This CDR3 region has 14 residues. Germline values: CDR1 MNHEY, CDR2 SMNVEV (reference sequence). The study's findings and limits: Just a handful of AZD1222 recipients tested seropositive at baseline.

The sequencing here drew on peripheral blood, taken on day 0 of AZD1222 vaccination. The origin of this receptor is an adult in good health. V is TRBV27 and J is TRBJ2-6; D is uncertain. The CDR3 protein is CASSLAAGADVLTF. CDR3 bases: TGTGCCAGCAGTTTAGCGGCAGGTGCTGACGTCCTGACTTTC.